Below are 20 T cell receptor beta chains sequenced from a single sample in a study of identical twins. TCRdb ran MiXCR on the 5' RACE reads and lists one entry per CDR3 protein. Of approximately 250,000 distinct CDR3 sequences in the sample, 6.5% are singletons; the top ten hold approximately 15%. This sample also belongs to another study, concerning T cells expressing NK-cell markers.

Sequencing was performed on CD8+ T cells sorted from blood. These receptors were obtained from a woman aged 18-30 years in good health.

The chain links TRBV29-1 to TRBJ1-2, with D hard to call. Trimming took 4 bases from V and 8 from J, leaving 14 bases between them. This CDR3 contains 12 residues. CDR1 and CDR2 from the germline V gene are SQVTM and ANQGSEA. The DNA of the CDR3 is TGCAGCGTTGTTATATGGGCGCGGGGCTACACCTTC. Residues: CSVVIWARGYTF.

There are a few counts of this clonotype. The chain employs TRBV6-5 and TRBJ2-1, with 11 bases lining up with TRBD2. V lost 6 bases to trimming and J lost 3 bases; unmatched junction nucleotides: 7. Per germline, CDR1 MNHEY and CDR2 SVGAGI. This CDR3 region has 16 residues. Here the CDR3 DNA reads TGTGCCAGCAGCTTAACTAGCGGGGGCTACTACAATGAGCAGTTCTTC. Translating gives CASSLTSGGYYNEQFF.

At least ten counts were recorded for this clonotype. This rearrangement joins TRBV5-1 to TRBJ1-1; 7 nucleotides align to TRBD1. CDR3 length equals 14 residues. Germline assignment: CDR1 SGHRS and CDR2 YFSETQ. V lost 1 base, J lost 5 bases, and 5 bases stayed unmatched. CDR3 protein: CASSLSAGGTEAFF. CDR3 sequence (DNA): TGCGCCAGCAGCTTGTCGGCAGGGGGAACTGAAGCTTTCTTT.

The chain uses TRBV7-9 and TRBJ2-7; 9 bases align to TRBD1. CDR3 length: 16 residues. CDR1 and CDR2 from the germline V gene are SEHNR and FQNEAQ (reference sequence). The trim removed 4 bases at V and 3 bases at J, leaving 10 bases unmatched. CDR3 sequence (DNA): TGTGCCAGCAGCTCTCGCCAAGAGGACAGGGGCTACGAGCAGTACTTC. Its protein is CASSSRQEDRGYEQYF. Full variable domain (rest looked up from reference TRBV7-9 and TRBJ2-7): DTGVSQNPRHKITKRGQNVTFRCDPISEHNRLYWYRQTLGQGPEFLTYFQNEAQLEKSRLLSDRFSAERPKGSFSTLEIQRTEQGDSAMYLCASSSRQEDRGYEQYFGPGTRLTVT.

This clonotype was observed at least ten times. The chain uses TRBV7-9 and TRBJ2-1; D gene unclear. Germline V gene data show CDR1 as SEHNR and CDR2 as FQNEAQ (reference sequence). Trimming removed 0 bases from V and 7 bases from J, with 7 bases in between. The CDR3 spans 13 residues. The CDR3 DNA follows: TGTGCCAGCAGCTTAGCTGGCAAAAATGAGCAGTTCTTC. This translates into CASSLAGKNEQFF. Together with reference TRBV7-9 and TRBJ2-1, the CDR3 gives the full variable domain: DTGVSQNPRHKITKRGQNVTFRCDPISEHNRLYWYRQTLGQGPEFLTYFQNEAQLEKSRLLSDRFSAERPKGSFSTLEIQRTEQGDSAMYLCASSLAGKNEQFFGPGTRLTVL.

Many counts were recorded for this clonotype. The V and J genes are TRBV5-6 and TRBJ2-7; 12 nucleotides align to TRBD2. The CDR3 extends over 15 amino acids. CDR1 SGHDT and CDR2 YYEEEE come from the germline V gene. The ends lost 4 bases at V and 1 base at J; junction bases unmatched: 3. In DNA, the CDR3 is TGTGCCAGCAGCGTGGGACTAGCGGGTTCCTACGAGCAGTACTTC. It yields the protein CASSVGLAGSYEQYF.

This clonotype came up a few times. Here the CDR3 reads CAWTFDSYNEQFF. CDR3 in DNA: TGTGCCTGGACGTTCGATTCCTACAATGAGCAGTTCTTC. V is TRBV30 and J is TRBJ2-1; no definite D call. The CDR3 has 13 amino acids. Germline lookup yields CDR1 GTSNPN and CDR2 SVGIG (reference sequence). Trimming shortened V by 4 bases and J by 1 base, and 8 bases separated the two germline ends.

This clonotype was observed at least ten times. The chain is built from TRBV12-3 or TRBV12-4 and TRBJ1-5, with D possibly TRBD1 on 5 matching bases. V lost 6 bases and J 3 bases, leaving 18 bases between the germline ends. This CDR3 region has 16 residues. Here the CDR3 reads CASRNGLEGLNQPQHF. The CDR3 nucleotides read TGTGCCAGCAGGAACGGGCTGGAGGGACTCAATCAGCCCCAGCATTTT.

At least ten counts were recorded for this clonotype. CDR3 nucleotide sequence: TGTGCCAGCAGTCCCGGGACCTACTACGAGCAGTACTTC. It specifies CASSPGTYYEQYF. V gene TRBV12-3 or TRBV12-4 combines with J gene TRBJ2-7, with D possibly called TRBD1 or TRBD2 (5 bases each). The CDR3 covers 13 residues. The V and J ends lost 5 bases and 3 bases respectively, with 11 bases between them.

This clonotype has just a few counts. The chain is built from TRBV9 and TRBJ2-1; 13 nucleotides align to TRBD2. CDR1 and CDR2 (germline): SGDLS, YYNGEE. J gave up 7 bases and V 5 bases, and 6 bases lay outside the gene matches. This CDR3 contains 15 residues. The CDR3 coding sequence is TGTGCCAGCAGTGCTGGACTAGCGGGAGTAAATGAGCAGTTCTTC. It encodes CASSAGLAGVNEQFF.

Ten or more counts support this clonotype. This sequence joins TRBV12-3 or TRBV12-4 and TRBJ1-1; D is unclear. The ends were cut back, 5 bases at V and 4 bases at J, with 8 bases in the middle. The CDR3 sequence is 12 residues long. The CDR3 DNA sequence: TGTGCCAGCAGTCCCCGGCCCACTGAAGCTTTCTTT. As protein: CASSPRPTEAFF.

This clonotype has just a few counts. The gene calls are TRBV30 and TRBJ2-3; TRBD1 or TRBD2 may be the D gene (6 bases each). The germline CDR1 and CDR2 sequences are GTSNPN and SVGIG (reference sequence). Deletions cut 2 bases from V and 9 bases from J, with 18 bases between. The CDR3 runs to 14 residues. As DNA, the CDR3 is TGTGCCTGGAGTCCCGGGCTTTCCGGGGGCACGCAGTATTTT. Its protein product is CAWSPGLSGGTQYF.

This clonotype was seen only a few times. CDR3: CASSSLTATDTQYF. The CDR3 DNA reads as TGTGCCAGCAGTTCCCTGACAGCCACAGATACGCAGTATTTT. The genes are TRBV12-3 or TRBV12-4 and TRBJ2-3, with D possibly being TRBD1 (5 bases). This CDR3 region has 14 residues. V gave up 4 bases and J gave up 2 bases, with 10 bases separating them.

This clonotype has only a few counts. The rearrangement links TRBV2 to TRBJ1-2; D may be TRBD1 (5 bases). CDR3 length equals 18 residues. Trimming took off 2 bases at V and 4 bases at J, with 23 bases between the two ends. In germline, CDR1 is SNHLY, CDR2 FYNNEI. CDR3 bases: TGTGCCAGCAGTGAATCCGTCGGGGGAAGTTATATCGCCTATGGCTACACCTTC. Amino acids: CASSESVGGSYIAYGYTF.

This clonotype has more than one count but fewer than ten. The chain joins TRBV5-6 to TRBJ2-1; no firm D call. Germline assignment: CDR1 SGHDT and CDR2 YYEEEE. V lost 2 bases and J 3 bases, leaving 9 bases between the germline ends. The CDR3 runs to 14 residues. The CDR3 sequence: CASSFFLLYNEQFF. The CDR3 nucleotides read TGTGCCAGCAGCTTTTTTCTGCTCTACAATGAGCAGTTCTTC. The full variable domain, rest sourced from reference TRBV5-6 and TRBJ2-1, is DAGVTQSPTHLIKTRGQQVTLRCSPKSGHDTVSWYQQALGQGPQFIFQYYEEEERQRGNFPDRFSGHQFPNYSSELNVNALLLGDSALYLCASSFFLLYNEQFFGPGTRLTVL.

This clonotype was counted only a few times. The genes are TRBV10-2 and TRBJ2-1, with TRBD2 matching over 14 bases. V gave up 6 bases and J gave up 10 bases; unmatched junction bases: 5. Germline V lookup: CDR1 WSHSY, CDR2 SAAADI. CDR3 length: 14 amino acids. CDR3: CASSGTSGRREQFF. The DNA of the CDR3 is TGCGCCAGCAGCGGGACTAGCGGGAGAAGGGAGCAGTTCTTC.

This clonotype occurred many times. The chain has TRBV5-1 and TRBJ2-3; perhaps TRBD2 as D (5 bases). Trimming took 0 bases from V and 0 from J, leaving 8 bases between them. The germline gives CDR1 SGHRS, CDR2 YFSETQ. The CDR3 runs 15 residues. The CDR3 loop reads CASSLEKRSTDTQYF. CDR3 nucleotide sequence: TGCGCCAGCAGCTTGGAGAAGCGGAGCACAGATACGCAGTATTTT.

This clonotype was seen a handful of times. The genes are TRBV12-3 or TRBV12-4 and TRBJ2-7; D remains ambiguous. This CDR3 region has 13 residues. V was clipped by 8 bases and J by 3 bases, with 14 bases between them. CDR3 protein: CASAYTKLYEQYF. CDR3 DNA sequence: TGTGCCAGCGCATATACCAAACTCTACGAGCAGTACTTC.

The chain has TRBV20-1 and TRBJ2-1; tentatively, D is TRBD2 (6 bases). Germline loops: CDR1 DFQATT, CDR2 SNEGSKA (reference sequence). There are 14 residues in the CDR3. The V end was cut by 3 bases, the J end by 10 bases, with 19 bases between. The CDR3 loop is CSASLAGPAGEQFF. The CDR3 DNA follows: TGCAGTGCTAGCCTCGCGGGGCCTGCAGGGGAGCAGTTCTTC.

The genes are TRBV5-5 and TRBJ2-3; D is perhaps TRBD1 or TRBD2 (5 bases each). The V and J ends lost 1 base and 10 bases respectively, with 16 bases between them. There are 14 residues in the CDR3. The germline CDR1 and CDR2 sequences are SGHKS and YYEKEE (reference sequence). The CDR3 nucleotides are TGTGCCAGCAGCTTGTTGATCAGAGGGGTCGCGCAGTATTTT. Protein product: CASSLLIRGVAQYF.